The entry below describes one T cell receptor beta chain. The source of the sample is a study of cytomegalovirus exposure and HLA in healthy donors. Turning to the study itself: A later analysis reported the 130 or so validation repertoires used the same platform as the approximately 700 first-cohort repertoires.

The assay was immunoSEQ multiplex PCR, and TCRdb's table has in-frame clones only and misses some. The repertoire holds about 120,000 clones, more than 75% seen once, with 4.9% in the top ten. This TCR came from a man aged 18 to 30 in good health and CMV-seronegative. Input material: PBMCs.

The CDR3 is CASSEIGTGYTGELFF. DNA of the CDR3: TGTGCCAGCAGTGAAATCGGGACAGGTTACACCGGGGAGCTGTTTTTT. The J gene is TRBJ2-2, the V gene TRBV2; TRBD1 aligns across 8 bases. Germline values: CDR1 SNHLY, CDR2 FYNNEI. The CDR3 is 16 amino acids. The trim removed 2 bases at V and 3 bases at J, leaving 5 bases unmatched.